The clone carrying this T cell receptor (beta chain) occurred a few times. Everyone who took part was roughly 18 to 89 years old, and they came from about two dozen US areas. Trimming took off 3 bases at V and 6 bases at J, with 12 bases between the two ends. The CDR3 is made up of 14 amino acids. CDR1 and CDR2 from the germline V gene are MNHNS and SASEGT. The source of the sample is a study of blood T cell repertoires in COVID-19. Study-wide context: T cells, B-cell-depleted T cells, or PBMCs supplied cDNA or gDNA.

TCRdb keeps only in-frame clones here, not all; method: immunoSEQ multiplex PCR. The sample lists about 400,000 clones; over 75% were seen once. The chain joins TRBV6-1 to TRBJ1-5; the D gene is possibly TRBD1 (5 bases). This sequence was found in a woman aged 25 to 39 who had recovered from COVID-19. The sequenced sample was PBMCs or T cells enriched from blood (not recorded which). CDR3 nucleotide sequence: TGTGCCAGCAGTGAGGGGGGTATGAGTCAGCCCCAGCATTTT. Its translation: CASSEGGMSQPQHF.